This is a list of T cell receptor beta chains from one sample in a study of T cell repertoires in ileal Crohn's disease. Clones were sequenced by immunoSEQ multiplex PCR, and TCRdb holds only the in-frame ones, with some missing. This sample has about 17,000 clones, with over 80% found just once. Source material: ileal tissue. The source is an adult with Crohn's disease. Both conserved end residues are part of each CDR3. Fields, in order: D gene, V gene, J gene, clone size, CDR3 protein, CDR3 DNA. The D gene is left open where the match is weak. Rows may omit the clone size; those that give it use once, few, many or a size class.

>TRBD1|TRBV7-2|TRBJ1-2|NA
CASSPSTGDGYTF
TGTGCCAGCAGCCCGTCAACAGGGGATGGCTACACCTTC
>TRBD1|TRBV10-3|TRBJ2-7|NA
CAISVLQGAAGEQYF
TGTGCCATCAGTGTGCTGCAGGGGGCCGCTGGCGAGCAGTACTTC
>NA|TRBV5-5|TRBJ1-6|NA
CASSQGNSPLHF
TGTGCCAGCAGCCAGGGGAATTCACCCCTCCACTTT
>NA|TRBV7-8|TRBJ1-6|NA
CASSLNREWSPLHF
TGTGCCAGCAGCTTAAACAGAGAATGGTCACCCCTCCACTTT
>NA|TRBV9|TRBJ1-4|NA
CASSVAQGNEKLFF
TGTGCCAGCAGCGTGGCCCAGGGGAATGAAAAACTGTTTTTT
>NA|TRBV27|TRBJ1-2|once
CASSPSGQRIYGYTF
TGTGCCAGCAGTCCCTCCGGACAGCGCATCTATGGCTACACCTTC
>NA|TRBV6-5|TRBJ2-7|NA
CASSYIGYSYEQYF
TGTGCCAGCAGTTACATCGGCTACAGTTACGAGCAGTACTTC
>TRBD1|TRBV6-6|TRBJ1-5|few
CASTPEGAGSNQPQHF
TGTGCCAGCACCCCGGAGGGGGCAGGTAGCAATCAGCCCCAGCATTTT
>NA|TRBV18|TRBJ1-1|once
CASSPHPQVNTEAFF
TGTGCCAGCTCACCACATCCCCAGGTGAACACTGAAGCTTTCTTT
>NA|TRBV10-2|TRBJ1-5|NA
CASNPFRVNQPQHF
TGCGCCAGCAATCCCTTTAGAGTCAATCAGCCCCAGCATTTT
>NA|TRBV5-3|TRBJ1-1|NA
CARSFSGYTEAFF
TGTGCCAGAAGCTTCTCAGGGTACACTGAAGCTTTCTTT
>NA|TRBV4-3|TRBJ2-5|NA
CASSPDAGAGETQYF
TGCGCCAGCAGCCCCGATGCAGGGGCGGGTGAGACCCAGTACTTC
>NA|TRBV11-3|TRBJ2-3|NA
CASSPGGGGGDTQYF
TGTGCCAGCAGCCCCGGCGGAGGGGGCGGAGATACGCAGTATTTT
>TRBD1|TRBV13|TRBJ2-7|few
CASGDRVAYEQYF
TGTGCCAGCGGCGACAGGGTCGCCTACGAGCAGTACTTC
>TRBD1|TRBV5-6|TRBJ1-1|NA
CASSAGQGVIEAFF
TGTGCCAGCAGCGCGGGACAGGGGGTCATTGAAGCTTTCTTT
>TRBD1|TRBV4-1|TRBJ1-2|NA
CASSPLGSRGHGYTF
TGCGCCAGCAGCCCCCTTGGGTCCAGGGGGCATGGCTACACCTTC
>NA|TRBV6-5|TRBJ1-6|NA
CASSSHLPGGSPLHF
TGTGCCAGCAGTTCCCACTTACCCGGTGGTTCACCCCTCCACTTT
>TRBD1|TRBV5-1|TRBJ1-1|NA
CASGTGADTEAFF
TGCGCCAGCGGGACAGGGGCTGACACTGAAGCTTTCTTT
>NA|TRBV7-2|TRBJ1-2|NA
CASSRDFYGYTF
TGTGCCAGCAGCCGGGACTTCTATGGCTACACCTTC
>NA|TRBV18|TRBJ1-1|NA
CASSPRDNLWAFF
TGTGCCAGCTCACCCCGGGACAACCTATGGGCTTTCTTT
>TRBD1|TRBV12-5|TRBJ1-1|NA
CASGFEQGWTEAFF
TGTGCTAGTGGTTTTGAACAGGGGTGGACTGAAGCTTTCTTT
>NA|TRBV19|TRBJ1-2|few
CASSTGNLGYTF
TGTGCCAGTAGTACAGGGAATTTAGGCTACACCTTC
>NA|TRBV9|TRBJ1-2|NA
CASSPRQANYGYTF
TGTGCCAGCAGCCCGCGCCAGGCTAACTATGGCTACACCTTC
>TRBD1|TRBV27|TRBJ1-6|NA
CASRKQGPDSPLHF
TGTGCCAGCAGGAAACAGGGGCCGGATTCACCCCTCCACTTT
>NA|TRBV5-1|TRBJ2-3|NA
CASSFSHDTQYF
TGCGCCAGCAGCTTTAGCCACGATACGCAGTATTTT
>TRBD2|TRBV10-2|TRBJ2-3|NA
CASSEIRLAGGHTQYF
TGCGCCAGCAGTGAGATCCGACTAGCGGGGGGGCATACGCAGTATTTT